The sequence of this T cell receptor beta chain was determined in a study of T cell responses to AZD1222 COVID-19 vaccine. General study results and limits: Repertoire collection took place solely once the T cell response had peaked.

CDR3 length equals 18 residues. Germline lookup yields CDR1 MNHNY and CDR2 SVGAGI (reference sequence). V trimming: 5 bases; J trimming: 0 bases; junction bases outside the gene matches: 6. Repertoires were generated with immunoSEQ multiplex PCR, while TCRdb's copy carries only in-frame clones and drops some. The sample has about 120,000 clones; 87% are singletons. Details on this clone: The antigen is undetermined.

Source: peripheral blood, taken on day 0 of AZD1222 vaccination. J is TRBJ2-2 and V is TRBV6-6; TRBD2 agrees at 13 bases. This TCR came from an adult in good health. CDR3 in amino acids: CASSRTSGSASNTGELFF. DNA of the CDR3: TGTGCCAGCAGTCGGACTAGCGGGAGTGCTTCGAACACCGGGGAGCTGTTTTTT.